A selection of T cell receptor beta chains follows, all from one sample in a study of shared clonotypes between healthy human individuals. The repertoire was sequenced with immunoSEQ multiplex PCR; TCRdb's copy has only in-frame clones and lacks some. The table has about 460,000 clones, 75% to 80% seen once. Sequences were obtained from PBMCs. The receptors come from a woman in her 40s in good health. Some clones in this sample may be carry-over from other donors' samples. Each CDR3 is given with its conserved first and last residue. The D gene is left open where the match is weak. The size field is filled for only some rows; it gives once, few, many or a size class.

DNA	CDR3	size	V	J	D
TGTGCCAGCAGTGGCCAGGGATCTGGGGCCAACGTCCTGACTTTC	CASSGQGSGANVLTF	.	TRBV2	TRBJ2-6	.
TGTGCCAGCAGCGCGGGACTCCCTCCGTGGGAGCAGTACTTC	CASSAGLPPWEQYF	few	TRBV2	TRBJ2-7	.
TGTGCCAGCAGTGCATCACTGGGTGAGCAGTTCTTC	CASSASLGEQFF	.	TRBV2	TRBJ2-1	.
TGTGCCAGCAGCATTTGGAGCTCTGGAAACACCATATATTTT	CASSIWSSGNTIYF	once	TRBV21-1	TRBJ1-3	.
TGTGCCATTAGGGACAGGGTCGGGAACACTGAAGCTTTCTTT	CAIRDRVGNTEAFF	.	TRBV10-3	TRBJ1-1	TRBD1
TGTGCCAGCTCACCCTTCTCCTACGAGCAGTACTTC	CASSPFSYEQYF	.	TRBV18	TRBJ2-7	.
TGTGCCAGCAGCCCTTACAGCTCTGGAAACACCATATATTTT	CASSPYSSGNTIYF	.	TRBV5-6	TRBJ1-3	.
TGTGCCAGCTCTCCCCGGGACTGGTTCAATGAGCAGTTCTTC	CASSPRDWFNEQFF	.	TRBV2	TRBJ2-1	.
TGCGCCAGCAGCTTGGCCCCGAACACAGATACGCAGTATTTT	CASSLAPNTDTQYF	.	TRBV5-1	TRBJ2-3	.
TGTGCCAGCAGGACAAGCGGGAGGGGATACAATGAGCAGTTCTTC	CASRTSGRGYNEQFF	.	TRBV7-9	TRBJ2-1	TRBD2
TGTGCCAGCAGCACGCTAGCGGGAGGGGACAATGAGCAGTTCTTC	CASSTLAGGDNEQFF	many	TRBV9	TRBJ2-1	TRBD2
TGTGCCAGCAGCTTATTAGGGCAGAACACTGAAGCTTTCTTT	CASSLLGQNTEAFF	few	TRBV7-3	TRBJ1-1	.
TGCAGTGCTAACGACAGGCCCGAAGCTTTCTTT	CSANDRPEAFF	.	TRBV20-1	TRBJ1-1	.
TGTGCCAGCAGTAGCTCTGGGGCCAACGTCCTGACTTTC	CASSSSGANVLTF	.	TRBV6-1	TRBJ2-6	.
TGTGCCAGCAGACCCGGGGGTCCACCAGCGGAAAAACTGTTTTTT	CASRPGGPPAEKLFF	.	TRBV2	TRBJ1-4	.
TGTGCCAGCAGCTTCGTAGGCGGGCCCTCCGTCGAGCAGTACTTC	CASSFVGGPSVEQYF	.	TRBV5-5	TRBJ2-7	.
TGTGCCAGCAGCGCGCCTCGCACAGATACGCAGTATTTT	CASSAPRTDTQYF	few	TRBV9	TRBJ2-3	.
TGCAGCGTTTTACCGGGACCGAGTAATGAAAAACTGTTTTTT	CSVLPGPSNEKLFF	.	TRBV29-1	TRBJ1-4	.
TGTGCCAGCAGCTGGGGGCTAGCGGAAGATACGCAGTATTTT	CASSWGLAEDTQYF	once	TRBV7-8	TRBJ2-3	.
TGTGCCAGCACTCGGGACAGGGAGGTGACTGAAGCTTTCTTT	CASTRDREVTEAFF	.	TRBV28	TRBJ1-1	TRBD1
TGTGCCTGGAGTAGGGGACTAGCGATATACGAGCAGTACTTC	CAWSRGLAIYEQYF	medium-sized	TRBV30	TRBJ2-7	TRBD2
TGTGCCAGCAGTGAACTTGGGGGATTGCCCGGGGAGCTGTTTTTT	CASSELGGLPGELFF	.	TRBV6-1	TRBJ2-2	.
TGTGCCAGCAGCTTTGGCAGGAGCCAGTCCTACAATGAGCAGTTCTTC	CASSFGRSQSYNEQFF	.	TRBV11-3	TRBJ2-1	.
TGTGCCAGCAGCCCCCGACTAGCGGGAGAAAATGAGCAGTTCTTC	CASSPRLAGENEQFF	.	TRBV7-9	TRBJ2-1	TRBD2
TGCAGTGCTAAGGGATACACTGAAGCTTTCTTT	CSAKGYTEAFF	once	TRBV20-1	TRBJ1-1	.
TGCAGCGTTGATCAGGGGACCCAAGAGACCCAGTACTTC	CSVDQGTQETQYF	.	TRBV29-1	TRBJ2-5	.
TGTGCCTGGACTAGCGGTCGCTCTGGGGCCAACGTCCTGACTTTC	CAWTSGRSGANVLTF	once	TRBV30	TRBJ2-6	TRBD2
TGTGCCAGCAGTCTAAGGACACCCGATCACTCTGGAAACACCATATATTTT	CASSLRTPDHSGNTIYF	.	TRBV28	TRBJ1-3	.
TGTGCCAGCAGCGGACTAGCGGGAGCGGGCCCGGCTAACACAGATACGCAGTATTTT	CASSGLAGAGPANTDTQYF	.	TRBV9	TRBJ2-3	TRBD2
TGTGCCAGCACGGACGCAAACTACGAGCAGTACTTC	CASTDANYEQYF	.	TRBV18	TRBJ2-7	.
TGTGCCTACCACAGGGAGGGGGAGGCTTTCTTT	CAYHREGEAFF	.	TRBV30	TRBJ1-1	.
TGTGCCTGGACCCACGGTACTAGCGTTGACAATGAGCAGTTCTTC	CAWTHGTSVDNEQFF	.	TRBV30	TRBJ2-1	TRBD2
TGTGCCAGCAGTCTCAGGGGATGGGCGGGTTACGAGCAGTACTTC	CASSLRGWAGYEQYF	.	TRBV28	TRBJ2-7	.
TGCAGCGCTTTGACTAGCGGGAGAAGTGAGCAGTTCTTC	CSALTSGRSEQFF	.	TRBV29-1	TRBJ2-1	TRBD2
TGTGCCAGCAGTCCGGGGATAGCCTATGGCTACACCTTC	CASSPGIAYGYTF	.	TRBV27	TRBJ1-2	.
TGTGCCACCCGAGAGGTCTCTCAGTACTTC	CATREVSQYF	few	TRBV28	TRBJ2-7	.
TGTGCCAGCAGTTTTCAAGTCGGGGGGGGAGCGGCTGAAGCTTTCTTT	CASSFQVGGGAAEAFF	.	TRBV28	TRBJ1-1	.
TGTGCCTGGAGCAAACTAGCGGGGAACTACAATGAGCAGTTCTTC	CAWSKLAGNYNEQFF	.	TRBV30	TRBJ2-1	TRBD2
TGTGCCAGCAGTTTCGGGACAGAGTTTTACGAGCAGTACTTC	CASSFGTEFYEQYF	.	TRBV28	TRBJ2-7	TRBD1
TGTGCCAGCAGCCGGGCCGGGGGGGAGGTCTACGAGCAGTACTTC	CASSRAGGEVYEQYF	.	TRBV28	TRBJ2-7	TRBD2
TGTGCCAGCATGCAGAGCTCCTACAATGAGCAGTTCTTC	CASMQSSYNEQFF	.	TRBV28	TRBJ2-1	.
TGTGCCAGCAGCACAATCGACAGGGATTTCCAGCCCCAGCATTTT	CASSTIDRDFQPQHF	.	TRBV28	TRBJ1-5	TRBD1